This T cell receptor (beta chain) was found in a study of CD8 T cells in ankylosing spondylitis. V lost 4 bases, J lost 4 bases, and 17 bases lay in between. Germline loops: CDR1 LGHDT, CDR2 YNNKEL (reference sequence). This CDR3 comprises 15 residues. TCRdb redid the calling of the 5' RACE reads with MiXCR, one entry per CDR3 protein. Of about 360,000 distinct CDR3 sequences detected, 20% to 25% appear once; the ten largest clones hold about 12%. Sequencing input: blood, either unsorted or a sorted T cell fraction (not recorded which). This receptor was taken from a male donor with ankylosing spondylitis or in good health (not recorded which). The V call is TRBV3-1, the J call TRBJ2-7; D is ambiguous. The CDR3 bases are TGTGCCAGCAGCCCTCCCGGCGGATCCTTTTACGAGCAGTACTTC. Its protein product is CASSPPGGSFYEQYF.